The clone carrying this T cell receptor (beta chain) occurred once. The antigen remains unidentified. This specimen belongs to a study of identical twins. Study conclusions and caveats: There was more out-of-frame TCR alpha sharing in monozygotic twins than models estimated.

Trimming cost V 5 bases and J 3 bases, with 11 bases left between them. The CDR3 has 13 residues. Germline V CDR1 and CDR2: SGHAT, FQNNGV. TCRdb independently ran MiXCR on the 5' RACE reads; one entry per CDR3 protein. The table includes around 490,000 distinct CDR3 sequences, about 22% detected once. In addition, the sample was reused for a study of yellow fever vaccine responses in identical twins.

The chain has TRBV11-2 and TRBJ2-7; D not certain. Sequencing was carried out using CD4+ T cells sorted from blood. This TCR came from a woman under 30 in good health. For the CDR3, the DNA is TGTGCCAGCAGCACCGGGCCTAACTACGAGCAGTACGTC. It is translated as CASSTGPNYEQYV.